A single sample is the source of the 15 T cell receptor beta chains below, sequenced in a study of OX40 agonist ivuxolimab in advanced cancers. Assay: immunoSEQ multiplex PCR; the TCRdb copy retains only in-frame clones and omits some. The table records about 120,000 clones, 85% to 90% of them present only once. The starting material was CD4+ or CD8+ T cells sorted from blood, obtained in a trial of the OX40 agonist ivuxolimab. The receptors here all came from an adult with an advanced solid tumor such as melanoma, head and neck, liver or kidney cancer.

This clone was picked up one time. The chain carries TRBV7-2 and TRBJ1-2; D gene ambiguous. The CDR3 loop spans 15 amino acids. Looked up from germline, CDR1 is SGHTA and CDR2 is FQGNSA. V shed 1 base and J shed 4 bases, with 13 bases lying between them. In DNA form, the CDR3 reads TGTGCCAGCAGCTTAGTGGCAGCTCTTAGCTATGGCTACACCTTC. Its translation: CASSLVAALSYGYTF.

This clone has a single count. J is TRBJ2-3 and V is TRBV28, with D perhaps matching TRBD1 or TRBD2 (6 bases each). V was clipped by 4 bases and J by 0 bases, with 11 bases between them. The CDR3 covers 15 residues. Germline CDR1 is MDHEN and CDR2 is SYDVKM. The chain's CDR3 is CASSSGGLSTDTQYF. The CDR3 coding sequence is TGTGCCAGCAGTTCCGGGGGCCTAAGCACAGATACGCAGTATTTT.

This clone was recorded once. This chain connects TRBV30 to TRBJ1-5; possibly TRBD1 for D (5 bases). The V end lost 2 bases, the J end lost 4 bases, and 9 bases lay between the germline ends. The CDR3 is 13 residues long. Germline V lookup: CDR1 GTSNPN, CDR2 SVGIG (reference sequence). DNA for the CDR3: TGTGCCTGGAGTTCGGGGGGGAATCAGCCCCAGCATTTT. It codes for CAWSSGGNQPQHF.

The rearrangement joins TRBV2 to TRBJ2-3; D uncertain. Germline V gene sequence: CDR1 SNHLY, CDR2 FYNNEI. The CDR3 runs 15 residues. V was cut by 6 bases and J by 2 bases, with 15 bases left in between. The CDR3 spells CASSGQSLPTDTQYF. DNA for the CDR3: TGTGCCAGCAGCGGGCAATCCCTGCCCACAGATACGCAGTATTTT.

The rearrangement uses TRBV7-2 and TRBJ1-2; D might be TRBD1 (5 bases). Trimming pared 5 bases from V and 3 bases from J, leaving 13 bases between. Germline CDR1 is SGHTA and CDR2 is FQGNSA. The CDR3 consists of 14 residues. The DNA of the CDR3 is TGTGCCAGCAGCCCCCGTGGGGCAGACTATGGCTACACCTTC. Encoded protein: CASSPRGADYGYTF.

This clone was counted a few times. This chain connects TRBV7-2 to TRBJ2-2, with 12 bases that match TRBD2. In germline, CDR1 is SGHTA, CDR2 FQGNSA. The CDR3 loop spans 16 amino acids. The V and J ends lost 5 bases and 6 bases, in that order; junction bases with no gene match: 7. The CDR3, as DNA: TGTGCCAGCAGCCGAATGACTAGCGGGGGTGCCGGGGAGCTGTTTTTT. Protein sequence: CASSRMTSGGAGELFF.

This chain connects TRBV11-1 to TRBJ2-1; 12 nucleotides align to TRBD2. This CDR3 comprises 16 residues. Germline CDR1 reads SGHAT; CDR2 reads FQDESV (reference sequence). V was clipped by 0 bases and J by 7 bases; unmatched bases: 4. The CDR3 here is CASSLATGTSGNEQFF. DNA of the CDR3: TGTGCCAGCAGCTTAGCAACTGGGACTAGCGGGAATGAGCAGTTCTTC.

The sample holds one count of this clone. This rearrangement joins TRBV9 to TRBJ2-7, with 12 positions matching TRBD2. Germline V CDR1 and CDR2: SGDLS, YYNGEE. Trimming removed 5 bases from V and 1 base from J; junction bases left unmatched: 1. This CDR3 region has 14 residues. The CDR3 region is CASSTSGGSYEQYF. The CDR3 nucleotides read TGTGCCAGCAGTACTAGCGGGGGGTCCTACGAGCAGTACTTC.

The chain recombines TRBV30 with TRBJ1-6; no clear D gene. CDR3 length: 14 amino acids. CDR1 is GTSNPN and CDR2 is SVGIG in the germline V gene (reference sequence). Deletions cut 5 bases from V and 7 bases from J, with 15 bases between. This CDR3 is CAWGAGILNSPLHF. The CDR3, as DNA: TGTGCCTGGGGAGCCGGAATCCTAAATTCACCCCTCCACTTT.

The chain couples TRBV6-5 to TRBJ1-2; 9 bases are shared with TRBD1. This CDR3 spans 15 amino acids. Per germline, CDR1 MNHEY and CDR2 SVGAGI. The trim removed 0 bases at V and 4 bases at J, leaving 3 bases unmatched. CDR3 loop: CASSYSGTGFYGYTF. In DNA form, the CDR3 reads TGTGCCAGCAGTTACTCTGGGACAGGGTTCTATGGCTACACCTTC.

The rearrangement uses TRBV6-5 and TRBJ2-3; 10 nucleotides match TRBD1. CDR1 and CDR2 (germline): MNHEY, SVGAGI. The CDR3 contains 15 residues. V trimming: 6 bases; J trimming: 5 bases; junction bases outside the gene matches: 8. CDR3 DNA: TGTGCCAGCAGCCTTGGACAGGGGGTGGTAGATACGCAGTATTTT. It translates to CASSLGQGVVDTQYF.

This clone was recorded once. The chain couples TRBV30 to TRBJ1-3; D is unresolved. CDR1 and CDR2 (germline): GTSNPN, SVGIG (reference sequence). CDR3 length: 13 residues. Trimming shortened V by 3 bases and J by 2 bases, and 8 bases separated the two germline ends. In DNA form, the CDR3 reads TGTGCCTGGAGAATTGCAGCTGGAAACACCATATATTTT. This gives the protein CAWRIAAGNTIYF.

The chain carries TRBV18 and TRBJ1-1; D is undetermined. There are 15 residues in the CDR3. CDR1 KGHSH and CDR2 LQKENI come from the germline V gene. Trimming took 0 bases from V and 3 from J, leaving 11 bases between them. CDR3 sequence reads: CASSPPGQTYTEAFF. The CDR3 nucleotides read TGTGCCAGCTCACCACCTGGGCAGACCTACACTGAAGCTTTCTTT.

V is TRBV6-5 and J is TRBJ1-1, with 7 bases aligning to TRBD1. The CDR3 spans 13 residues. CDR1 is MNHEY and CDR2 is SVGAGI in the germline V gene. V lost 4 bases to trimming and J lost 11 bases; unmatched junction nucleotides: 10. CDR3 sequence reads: CASSFQTGMDAFF. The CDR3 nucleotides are TGTGCCAGCAGTTTTCAGACAGGGATGGACGCTTTCTTT.

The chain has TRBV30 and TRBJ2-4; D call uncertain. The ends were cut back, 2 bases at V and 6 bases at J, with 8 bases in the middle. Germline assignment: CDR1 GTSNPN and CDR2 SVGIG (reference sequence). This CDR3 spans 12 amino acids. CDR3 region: CAWSITINIQYF. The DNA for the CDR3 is TGTGCCTGGAGTATAACAATAAACATTCAGTACTTC. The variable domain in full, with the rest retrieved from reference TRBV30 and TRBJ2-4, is SQTIHQWPATLVQPVGSPLSLECTVEGTSNPNLYWYRQAAGRGLQLLFYSVGIGQISSEVPQNLSASRPQDRQFILSSKKLLLSDSGFYLCAWSITINIQYFGAGTRLSVL.